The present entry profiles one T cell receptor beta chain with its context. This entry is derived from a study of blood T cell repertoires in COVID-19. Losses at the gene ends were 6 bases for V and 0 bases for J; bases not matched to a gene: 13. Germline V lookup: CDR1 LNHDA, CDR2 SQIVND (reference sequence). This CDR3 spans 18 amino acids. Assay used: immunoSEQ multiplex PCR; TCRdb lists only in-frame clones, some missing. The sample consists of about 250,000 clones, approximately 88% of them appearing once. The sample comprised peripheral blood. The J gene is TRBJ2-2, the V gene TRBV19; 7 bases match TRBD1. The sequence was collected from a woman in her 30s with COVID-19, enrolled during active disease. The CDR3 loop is CASRIRNRGNANTGELFF. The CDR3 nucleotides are TGTGCCAGTAGGATACGTAACAGGGGAAACGCGAACACCGGGGAGCTGTTTTTT.